Following are 17 T cell receptor beta chains from one sample sequenced in a study of cytomegalovirus exposure and HLA in healthy donors. Sequenced by immunoSEQ multiplex PCR; TCRdb stores in-frame clones only, minus some. Of roughly 120,000 clones detected, 85% to 95% appear once; the ten largest clones hold over 1%. Sequenced sample: PBMCs. The receptor source for this set is a woman aged 18-35 years in good health and CMV-seronegative.

This chain uses TRBV6-5 with TRBJ1-2, with TRBD1 identical over 8 bases. The CDR3 runs 14 residues. The germline V gene encodes CDR1 MNHEY and CDR2 SVGAGI. The junction had 7 bases not matched to a gene; V was cut back by 4 bases and J by 6 bases. As DNA, the CDR3 is TGTGCCAGCAGTTTCCAGGGGGCGCTTAATGGCTACACCTTC. Protein product: CASSFQGALNGYTF.

The chain has TRBV19 and TRBJ2-1; 9 bases agree with TRBD2. The CDR3 runs to 14 residues. CDR1 and CDR2 from the germline V gene are LNHDA and SQIVND (reference sequence). Germline trimming cut 7 bases from V and 5 bases from J; bases unmatched to any gene: 6. The CDR3 protein is CASIAGGPNNEQFF. CDR3 bases: TGTGCCAGTATTGCGGGGGGGCCCAACAATGAGCAGTTCTTC.

This sequence joins TRBV28 and TRBJ1-2, with D possibly being TRBD1 (5 bases). Germline assignment: CDR1 MDHEN and CDR2 SYDVKM. The CDR3 has 15 residues. Trimming cost V 10 bases and J 1 base, with 19 bases left between them. The CDR3 region has the DNA TGTGCCATCGAAGTGGCCGCCAGGGATAACTATGGCTACACCTTC. It translates to CAIEVAARDNYGYTF.

This chain uses TRBV27 with TRBJ2-1; D is unresolved. Trimming cost V 4 bases and J 1 base, with 5 bases left between them. This CDR3 has 13 amino acids. Per germline, CDR1 MNHEY and CDR2 SMNVEV (reference sequence). The CDR3 DNA reads as TGTGCCAGCAGTTACAGATCCTACAATGAGCAGTTCTTC. Translating it yields CASSYRSYNEQFF.

The chain is built from TRBV13 and TRBJ2-5, with 10 bases that match TRBD2. The CDR3 contains 16 residues. The germline CDR1 and CDR2 sequences are PRHDT and FYEKMQ (reference sequence). The V gene end was trimmed by 0 bases and the J gene end by 5 bases; junction bases not matched to a gene: 6. CDR3 nucleotide sequence: TGTGCCAGCAGCTTAGGGACTAGCGGGCCATGGGAGACCCAGTACTTC. Its translation: CASSLGTSGPWETQYF.

This chain uses TRBV7-9 with TRBJ1-1; the D gene is possibly TRBD1 (5 bases). CDR3 length: 14 amino acids. V was pared by 4 bases and J by 1 base, with 10 bases between. CDR1 and CDR2 (germline): SEHNR, FQNEAQ (reference sequence). CDR3 protein: CASSSGGRNTEAFF. CDR3 DNA: TGTGCCAGCAGCTCCGGGGGGAGGAACACTGAAGCTTTCTTT.

The chain combines TRBV15 with TRBJ2-1; 15 nucleotides match TRBD2. The CDR3 consists of 14 residues. Trimming took 9 bases from V and 8 from J; bases not matched to a gene: 5. Per germline, CDR1 LNHNV and CDR2 YYDKDF (reference sequence). This chain's CDR3 is CATRTSGRAYEQFF. The CDR3 nucleotides are TGTGCCACTAGGACTAGCGGGAGGGCCTATGAGCAGTTCTTC.

The rearrangement links TRBV10-3 to TRBJ1-5; D possibly corresponds to TRBD1 (6 bases). Germline CDR1 is ENHRY and CDR2 is SYGVKD. This CDR3 contains 13 residues. Trimming took off 6 bases at V and 3 bases at J, with 9 bases between the two ends. CDR3: CAISQGNNQPQHF. In DNA form, the CDR3 reads TGTGCCATCAGCCAGGGGAACAATCAGCCCCAGCATTTT.

CDR3 coding DNA: TGTGCCAGCAGTGAGGGACACCACTCCTACAATGAGCAGTTCTTC. Its protein product is CASSEGHHSYNEQFF. V gene TRBV2 combines with J gene TRBJ2-1; weak D call: TRBD1 (6 bases). Germline V gives CDR1 SNHLY, CDR2 FYNNEI. Between the trimmed V and J ends, which lost 3 bases and 0 bases, there was a span of 9 bases. This CDR3 region has 15 residues.

The chain employs TRBV9 and TRBJ2-1; the match to TRBD1 covers 7 bases. The CDR3 sequence is 15 residues long. V lost 1 base, J lost 9 bases, and 10 bases stayed unmatched. Germline V lookup: CDR1 SGDLS, CDR2 YYNGEE. CDR3 coding DNA: TGTGCCAGCAGCGTATTGTCAGGGGGTAGAGGTGAGCAGTTCTTC. Amino acids: CASSVLSGGRGEQFF.

This clone occurred once. The CDR3 sequence is CASSTIFATNEKLFF. CDR3 nucleotide sequence: TGTGCCAGTAGTACTATCTTCGCAACTAATGAAAAACTGTTTTTT. The chain employs TRBV19 and TRBJ1-4; D not certain. The CDR3 loop spans 15 amino acids. Germline V gene sequence: CDR1 LNHDA, CDR2 SQIVND (reference sequence). The V end was cut by 4 bases, the J end by 0 bases, with 9 bases between.

This chain links TRBV5-1 with TRBJ2-1; 8 bases agree with TRBD2. V was clipped by 4 bases and J by 1 base; unmatched bases: 7. Germline CDR1 reads SGHRS; CDR2 reads YFSETQ. This CDR3 contains 16 residues. The CDR3 spells CASSPRPSGSYNEQFF. The DNA of the CDR3 is TGCGCCAGCAGCCCTAGACCTAGCGGGTCCTACAATGAGCAGTTCTTC.

This chain connects TRBV6-4 to TRBJ1-1, with D unresolved. The CDR3 is made up of 14 amino acids. V lost 6 bases and J 4 bases, leaving 15 bases between the germline ends. Germline V gene sequence: CDR1 MRHNA, CDR2 SNTAGT. The CDR3 DNA is TGTGCCAGCAGCTCCGATTTGAGATCCACTGAAGCTTTCTTT. Its translation: CASSSDLRSTEAFF.

The rearrangement links TRBV19 to TRBJ1-4, with 11 bases that match TRBD1. J gave up 6 bases and V 8 bases, and 8 bases lay outside the gene matches. CDR3 length equals 15 residues. Germline CDR1 LNHDA, CDR2 SQIVND (reference sequence). CDR3 loop: CASRPLGQGDEKLFF. CDR3 DNA: TGTGCCAGTCGACCCTTGGGACAGGGGGATGAAAAACTGTTTTTT.

This clone was seen just once. The V gene is TRBV5-6, the J gene TRBJ1-2; a possible D gene is TRBD1 (5 bases). V was pared by 4 bases and J by 1 base, with 14 bases between. The germline V gene has CDR1 SGHDT and CDR2 YYEEEE. CDR3 length: 15 residues. CDR3 DNA: TGTGCCAGCAGCCCACCTATGGACATTAACTATGGCTACACCTTC. This translates into CASSPPMDINYGYTF.

This chain links TRBV19 with TRBJ1-3; no firm D call. Per the germline V gene, CDR1 is LNHDA and CDR2 is SQIVND (reference sequence). The germline V and J ends were trimmed by 3 bases and 0 bases, with 9 bases remaining between them. The CDR3 runs 15 residues. CDR3 residues: CASSIQITSGNTIYF. CDR3 DNA sequence: TGTGCCAGTAGTATTCAGATTACCTCTGGAAACACCATATATTTT.

The gene calls are TRBV7-3 and TRBJ1-2; D is perhaps TRBD1 (6 bases). Germline V gives CDR1 SGHTA, CDR2 FQGTGA. The length of the CDR3 is 13 residues. The V end lost 5 bases, the J end lost 7 bases, and 14 bases lay between the germline ends. CDR3 loop: CASSGRVGAGYTF. The CDR3 DNA is TGTGCCAGCAGCGGAAGGGTGGGGGCTGGCTACACCTTC.